These T cell receptor beta chains were read from a single sample in a study of radiotherapy plus CTLA-4 blockade in lung cancer. TCRdb keeps only in-frame clones here, not all; method: immunoSEQ multiplex PCR. The sample records 40,000 to 50,000 clones, around 75% being singletons. Sequencing was performed on peripheral blood, taken from a patient treated with radiotherapy plus ipilimumab. These receptors all come from a human donor with non-small cell lung cancer who had stable disease on radiotherapy plus ipilimumab. The conserved cysteine and the conserved F or W are not part of the CDR3 here. The size of a clone is reported for some rows only, either as once, few or many, or as a class for expanded clones.

length,V,size,CDR3
13,TRBV14,.,ASSQGQGLGNTIY
13,TRBV7-9,few,ASSFLAGGTNEQF
10,TRBV29-1,.,SVGRFPHGYT
11,TRBV2,.,ASRGLRGVGAF
13,TRBV7-9,.,ASSLNRGENYGYT
13,TRBV7-2,once,ASSLRGTTPDTQY
14,TRBV18,.,ASSPPGTGNTGELF
13,TRBV11-3,.,ASSFSFQGDSPLH
13,TRBV7-2,.,ASSLDWSSYNEQF
14,TRBV10-3,.,AISEHLPGTGTEQY
19,TRBV9,once,ASSAKVLGGSGGLRTDTQY
13,TRBV19,.,ASTTGGGGSYEQY
14,TRBV7-9,.,ASNAFTGVAYNEQF
12,TRBV4-2,.,ASSQEVGGNEQF
13,TRBV7-8,few,ASSAGQAPVDTQY
11,TRBV7-9,.,ASSVGTLYGYT
14,TRBV7-3,.,ASSPTGGFLNTEAF
14,TRBV11-3,.,ASSLGGQGSYNEQF
13,TRBV6-5,.,ASSYEDSRYNEQF
12,TRBV14,.,ASSHSLSPDTQY
13,TRBV11-3,.,ASSFVTGGGNEQF
13,TRBV7-2,.,ASSVRQGSEAFQY
15,TRBV21-1,.,ARTDRHPSAPVYEQY
12,TRBV5-4,.,ASSSGRQGNTQY
12,TRBV7-8,.,ASSLGGFYYGYT
12,TRBV30,.,AWSSGENTGELF
12,TRBV9,.,ASSAGTGKEKLF
13,TRBV5-1,.,ASSWILTGANEQF
14,TRBV7-2,.,ASSLGRSGGGDEQF
11,TRBV29-1,.,SVEPRGHYGYT
9,TRBV30,.,AWGLNTEAF
11,TRBV29-1,.,SVDYGLQETQY